The source of this T cell receptor beta chain is a study of resident and recirculating memory T cells in vitiligo (dated by TCRdb to the late 2010s). Notes on the research overall: For TCR beta sequencing, each of a few stable vitiligo patients provided PBMCs along with epidermis taken by shave biopsy from two lesional and two nonlesional sites. The goal of the human TCR beta sequencing was to check whether lesional vitiligo skin contained specific clones that differed from the clones found in nonlesional skin and blood. Without any cell sorting, samples were homogenized immediately before genomic DNA was extracted using the Qiagen DNeasy Blood & Tissue Kit. Summary of the overall study and its limitations: TCR sequences were not shared across biopsy sites or across patients, which suggests that different T cell clones infiltrate different lesions, a pattern described as private specificity. Mechanistic studies in the future are needed to assess how much the detected T cell clones and the human Trm pools versus Tcm pools each contribute. No unique dominant TCR clone was detected, and clonality varied among vitiligo lesions. Even within a single patient, overlap and correlation analysis found no significant repertoire overlap between any biopsies apart from each lesion compared with itself.

The immunoSEQ hsTCRB kit was used to amplify TCR beta chains from genomic DNA. The immunoSEQ service sequenced the TCR beta libraries on an Illumina MiSeq instrument. In the authors' own workflow: Repertoire data were analyzed with the immunoSEQ Analyzer. In its TCRdb copy, this immuneACCESS table keeps in-frame sequences only and misses some clones. Where compared with another copy, unresolved V genes explain less than half of these, and the others have no known cause. The DNA was the basis for D and trimming; V, J and clone size are from that table. For this sample the table gives around 70,000 clones, of which approximately 93% were detected only once. The ten largest make up less than 5% of the sample. Vitiligo was considered stable when no change in lesions had been observed over the previous 6 months. To qualify as stable, patients additionally needed to show no confetti depigmentation, which is a clinical sign of active vitiligo. Anyone who had been treated within the previous three months was excluded from the study. PBMCs were isolated from heparinized blood by Ficoll density gradient centrifugation and were subsequently flash-frozen.

The CDR3 numbers 16 residues from cysteine through phenylalanine. Only the CDR3 part of the read is kept: 48 bases, read in frame from the first base. V is pared back by 0 bases and J by 8 bases, with 17 bases lying between the germline termini. Based on the germline V gene, the CDR1 and CDR2 sequences are MRHNA and SNTAGT. Concerning this clone itself: The specificity of this receptor is unknown. No base qualities exist here, and no much larger clone lies one base off it.

This TCR was sampled from a male donor with vitiligo. The sequencing input was blood. Recombination joined TRBV6-4 with TRBJ2-1; a tentative D call is TRBD2 (7 bases match). At the DNA level, the sequence is TGTGCCAGCAGTGACTCGCGAGGGGGGGCCCCGGATGAGCAGTTCTTC. Translated, this gives CASSDSRGGAPDEQFF.